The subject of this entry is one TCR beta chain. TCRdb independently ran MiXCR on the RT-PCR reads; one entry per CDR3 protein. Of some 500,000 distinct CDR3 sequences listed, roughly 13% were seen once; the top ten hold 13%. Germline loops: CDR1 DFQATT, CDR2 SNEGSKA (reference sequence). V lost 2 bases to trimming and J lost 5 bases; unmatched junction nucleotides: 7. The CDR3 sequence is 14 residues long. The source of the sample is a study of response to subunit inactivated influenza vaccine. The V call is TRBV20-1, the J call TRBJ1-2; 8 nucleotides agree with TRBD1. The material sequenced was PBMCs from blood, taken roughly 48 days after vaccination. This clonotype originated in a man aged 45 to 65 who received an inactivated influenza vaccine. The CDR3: CSARSTGDGYGYTF. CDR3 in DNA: TGCAGTGCTAGATCGACAGGGGATGGATATGGCTACACCTTC.